Given below is one T cell receptor (beta chain) in context. The antigen is unknown. TCR beta cDNA libraries had unique molecular identifiers. Via MiXCR, TCRdb re-called the PCR reads, giving one row per CDR3 protein. The repertoire holds under 200,000 distinct CDR3 sequences, with 29% as singletons. This record belongs to a study of post-analysis software for immune sequencing data. Background on the study: Patients with relapsing-remitting, secondary progressive and progressive-relapsing multiple sclerosis courses were all represented. Broader study findings: Four or five TRBV segments, TRBV5-6, TRBV5-1 and TRBV20-1 among them, were found more frequent in patients than controls.

The V end lost 3 bases, the J end lost 4 bases, and 15 bases lay between the germline ends. From germline, CDR1 is KGHSH and CDR2 LQKENI. This CDR3 is built from 15 residues. The chain couples TRBV18 to TRBJ1-1; weak D call: TRBD1 (5 bases). This TCR came from a girl between 2 and 17 years old with multiple sclerosis. The sample comprised blood. CDR3 in amino acids: CASSPSQGDGTEAFF. DNA for the CDR3: TGTGCCAGCTCACCGTCTCAGGGAGATGGCACTGAAGCTTTCTTT.